The present T cell receptor beta chain was sequenced within a study of blood T cell repertoires in COVID-19. Here immunoSEQ multiplex PCR was the method, and the copy in TCRdb shows in-frame clones only, minus some. The sample has approximately 210,000 clones; roughly 80% are singletons. The trim removed 4 bases at V and 4 bases at J, leaving 9 bases unmatched. CDR3 size: 16 residues. Germline lookup yields CDR1 SGHKS and CDR2 YYEKEE (reference sequence). The rearrangement links TRBV5-5 to TRBJ1-2, with 11 bases identical to TRBD1. Material: peripheral blood. The TCR was taken from a woman over 75 with COVID-19, enrolled during active disease. The chain's CDR3 is CASSPTRDRGIYGYTF. The CDR3, as DNA: TGTGCCAGCAGCCCCACCCGGGACAGGGGGATCTATGGCTACACCTTC.